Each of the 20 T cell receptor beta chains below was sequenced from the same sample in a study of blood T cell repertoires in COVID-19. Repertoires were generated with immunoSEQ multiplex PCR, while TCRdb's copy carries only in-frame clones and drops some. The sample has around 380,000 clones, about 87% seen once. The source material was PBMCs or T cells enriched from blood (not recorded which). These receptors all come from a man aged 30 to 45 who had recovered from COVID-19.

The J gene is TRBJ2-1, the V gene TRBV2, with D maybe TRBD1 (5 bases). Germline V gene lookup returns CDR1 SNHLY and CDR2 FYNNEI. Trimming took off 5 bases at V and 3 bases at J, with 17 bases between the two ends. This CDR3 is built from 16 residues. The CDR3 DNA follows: TGTGCCAGCAGTTACAGGCTCAACTCTGACTACAATGAGCAGTTCTTC. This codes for CASSYRLNSDYNEQFF.

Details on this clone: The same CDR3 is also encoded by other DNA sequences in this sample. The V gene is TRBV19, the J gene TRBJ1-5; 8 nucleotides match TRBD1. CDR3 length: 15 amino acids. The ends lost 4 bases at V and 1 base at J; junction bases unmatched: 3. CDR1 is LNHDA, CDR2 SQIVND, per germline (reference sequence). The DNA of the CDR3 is TGTGCCAGTAGTACCGGACAGGGAAGCAATCAGCCCCAGCATTTT. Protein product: CASSTGQGSNQPQHF.

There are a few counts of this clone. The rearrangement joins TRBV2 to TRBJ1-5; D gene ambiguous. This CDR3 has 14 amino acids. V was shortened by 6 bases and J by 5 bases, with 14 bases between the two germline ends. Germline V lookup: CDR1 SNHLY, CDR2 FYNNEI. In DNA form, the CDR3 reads TGTGCCAGCAGACGGAGTTTGAGGGATCAGCCCCAGCATTTT. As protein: CASRRSLRDQPQHF.

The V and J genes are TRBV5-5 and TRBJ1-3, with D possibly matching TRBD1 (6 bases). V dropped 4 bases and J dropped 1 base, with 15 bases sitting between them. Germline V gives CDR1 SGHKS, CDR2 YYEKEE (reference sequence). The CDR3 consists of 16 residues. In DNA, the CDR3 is TGTGCCAGCAGCCGACACAGGGAAGGTTCTGGAAACACCATATATTTT. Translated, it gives CASSRHREGSGNTIYF.

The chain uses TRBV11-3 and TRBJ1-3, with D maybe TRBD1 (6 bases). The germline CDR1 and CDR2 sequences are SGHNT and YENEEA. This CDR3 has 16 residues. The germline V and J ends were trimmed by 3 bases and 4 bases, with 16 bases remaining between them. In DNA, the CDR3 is TGTGCCAGCAGCTTCAACTCCGGGACATCCGGAAACACCATATATTTT. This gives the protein CASSFNSGTSGNTIYF.

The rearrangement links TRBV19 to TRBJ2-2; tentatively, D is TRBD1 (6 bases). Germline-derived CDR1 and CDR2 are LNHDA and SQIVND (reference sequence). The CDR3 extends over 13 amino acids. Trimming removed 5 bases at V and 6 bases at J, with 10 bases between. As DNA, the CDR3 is TGTGCCAGTAGTCCAGGGGTCTCCGGGGAGCTGTTTTTT. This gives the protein CASSPGVSGELFF.

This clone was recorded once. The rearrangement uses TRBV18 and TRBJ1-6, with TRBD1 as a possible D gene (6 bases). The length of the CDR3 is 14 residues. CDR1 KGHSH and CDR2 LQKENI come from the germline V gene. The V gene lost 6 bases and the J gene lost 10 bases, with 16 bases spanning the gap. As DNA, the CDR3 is TGTGCCAGCTCCGTGGACAGCGGGAGCTCACCCCTCCACTTT. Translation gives CASSVDSGSSPLHF.

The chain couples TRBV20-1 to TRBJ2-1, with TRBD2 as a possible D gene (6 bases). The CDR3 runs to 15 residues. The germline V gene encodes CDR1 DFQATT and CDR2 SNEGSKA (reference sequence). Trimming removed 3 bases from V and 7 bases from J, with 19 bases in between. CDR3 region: CSASGGGGLQNEQFF. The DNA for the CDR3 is TGCAGTGCTAGTGGGGGAGGCGGGCTACAAAATGAGCAGTTCTTC.

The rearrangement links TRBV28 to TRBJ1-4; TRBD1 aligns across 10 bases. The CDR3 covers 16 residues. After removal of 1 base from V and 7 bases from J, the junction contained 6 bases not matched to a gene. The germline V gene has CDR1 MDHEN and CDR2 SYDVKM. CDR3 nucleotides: TGTGCCAGCAGTTTATTGCCGGGACAGGGGACTGAAAAACTGTTTTTT. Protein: CASSLLPGQGTEKLFF.

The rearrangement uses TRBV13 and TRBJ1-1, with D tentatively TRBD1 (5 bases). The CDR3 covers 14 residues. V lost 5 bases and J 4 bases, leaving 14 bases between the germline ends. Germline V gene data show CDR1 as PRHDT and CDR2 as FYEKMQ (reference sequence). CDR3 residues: CASSRGGRSTEAFF. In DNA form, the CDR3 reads TGTGCCAGCAGCAGGGGAGGGAGGAGCACTGAAGCTTTCTTT.

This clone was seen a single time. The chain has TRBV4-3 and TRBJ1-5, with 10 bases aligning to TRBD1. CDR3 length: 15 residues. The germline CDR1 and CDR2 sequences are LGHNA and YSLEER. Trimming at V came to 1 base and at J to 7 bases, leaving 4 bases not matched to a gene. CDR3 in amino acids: CASSQVRTGGQPQHF. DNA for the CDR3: TGCGCCAGCAGCCAAGTTCGGACAGGGGGACAGCCCCAGCATTTT.

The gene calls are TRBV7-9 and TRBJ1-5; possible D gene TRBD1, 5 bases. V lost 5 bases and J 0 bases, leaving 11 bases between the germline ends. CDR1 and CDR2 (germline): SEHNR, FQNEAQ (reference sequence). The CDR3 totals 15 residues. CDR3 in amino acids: CASSVRGDSNQPQHF. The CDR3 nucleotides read TGTGCCAGCAGCGTACGGGGGGATAGCAATCAGCCCCAGCATTTT.

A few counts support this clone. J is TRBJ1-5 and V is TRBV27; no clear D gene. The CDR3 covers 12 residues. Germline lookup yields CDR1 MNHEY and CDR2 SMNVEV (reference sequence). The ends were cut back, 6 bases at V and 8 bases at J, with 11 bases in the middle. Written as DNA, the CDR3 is TGTGCCAGCAGCTTTATAGGAGAGCCCCAGCATTTT. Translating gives CASSFIGEPQHF.

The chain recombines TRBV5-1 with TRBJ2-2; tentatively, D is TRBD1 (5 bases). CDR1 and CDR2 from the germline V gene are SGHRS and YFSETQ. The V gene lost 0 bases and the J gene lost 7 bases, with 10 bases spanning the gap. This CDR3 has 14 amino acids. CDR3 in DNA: TGCGCCAGCAGCTTGGGCAGGGTCGGCGGGGAGCTGTTTTTT. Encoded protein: CASSLGRVGGELFF.

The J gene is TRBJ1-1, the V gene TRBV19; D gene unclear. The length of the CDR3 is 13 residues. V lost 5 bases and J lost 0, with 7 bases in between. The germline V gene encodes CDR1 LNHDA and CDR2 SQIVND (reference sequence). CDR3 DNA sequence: TGTGCCAGTAGTTTGCGGATGAACACTGAAGCTTTCTTT. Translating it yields CASSLRMNTEAFF.

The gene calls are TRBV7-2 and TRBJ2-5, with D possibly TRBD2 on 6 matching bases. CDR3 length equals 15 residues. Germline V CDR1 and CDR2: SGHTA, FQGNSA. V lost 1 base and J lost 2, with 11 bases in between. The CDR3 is CASSLVAGTQETQYF. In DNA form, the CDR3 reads TGTGCCAGCAGCTTAGTGGCGGGAACGCAAGAGACCCAGTACTTC.

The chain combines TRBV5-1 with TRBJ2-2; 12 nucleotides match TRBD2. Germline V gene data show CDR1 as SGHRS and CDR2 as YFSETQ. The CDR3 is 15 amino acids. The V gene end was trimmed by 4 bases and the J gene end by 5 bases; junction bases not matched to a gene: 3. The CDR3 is CASSQTSGGTGELFF. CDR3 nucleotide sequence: TGCGCCAGCAGCCAGACTAGCGGGGGAACCGGGGAGCTGTTTTTT.

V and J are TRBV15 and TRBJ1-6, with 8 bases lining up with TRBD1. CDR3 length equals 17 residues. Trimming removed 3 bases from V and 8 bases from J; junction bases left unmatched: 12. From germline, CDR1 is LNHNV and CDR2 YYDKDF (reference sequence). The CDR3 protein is CATSSSFRGHTYSPLHF. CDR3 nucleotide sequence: TGTGCCACCAGCAGTTCCTTCAGGGGGCACACCTATTCACCCCTCCACTTT.

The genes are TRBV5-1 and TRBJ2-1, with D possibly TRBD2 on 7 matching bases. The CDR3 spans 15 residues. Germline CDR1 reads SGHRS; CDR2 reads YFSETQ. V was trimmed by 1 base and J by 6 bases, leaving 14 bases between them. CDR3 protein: CASSLTTAGANEQFF. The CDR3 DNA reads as TGCGCCAGCAGCTTGACGACTGCGGGGGCCAATGAGCAGTTCTTC.

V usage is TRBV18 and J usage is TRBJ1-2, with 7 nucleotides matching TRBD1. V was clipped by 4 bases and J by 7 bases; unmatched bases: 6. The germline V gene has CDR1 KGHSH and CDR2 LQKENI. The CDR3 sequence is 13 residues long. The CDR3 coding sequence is TGTGCCAGCTCACTCACGGCAGGGGGTGGCTACACCTTC. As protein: CASSLTAGGGYTF. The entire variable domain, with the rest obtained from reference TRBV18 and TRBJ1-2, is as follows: NAGVMQNPRHLVRRRGQEARLRCSPMKGHSHVYWYRQLPEEGLKFMVYLQKENIIDESGMPKERFSAEFPKEGPSILRIQQVVRGDSAAYFCASSLTAGGGYTFGSGTRLTVV.